These 23 T cell receptor beta chains came from one sample sequenced in a study of cytomegalovirus exposure and HLA in healthy donors listed by TCRdb under 2017. Library prep was done by the immunoSEQ multiplex PCR assay. Held by TCRdb, this immuneACCESS table contains in-frame sequences only and omits some clones. Under half of the omission traces to an unresolved V gene where checked; the cause of the rest is unknown. For this sample there are around 180,000 clones; 75% to 90% appear just once. Together, the top ten hold roughly 7.5% of the sample. The specimen was PBMCs. The source of these receptors is a man younger than 35 in good health and CMV-seropositive.

This rearrangement joins TRBV6-1 to TRBJ1-5, with D perhaps matching TRBD1 (6 bases). The CDR3 contains 15 residues. Germline loops: CDR1 MNHNS, CDR2 SASEGT. Between the trimmed V and J ends, which lost 6 bases and 6 bases, there was a span of 18 bases. CDR3 sequence (DNA): TGTGCCAGCAGGGAGGGGGGGGTAGTAGGTCAGCCCCAGCATTTT. Translated, it gives CASREGGVVGQPQHF.

The DNA for the CDR3 is TGTGCCAGCAGCCCCCGGGCGGGCCTACGAGGGCAGTACTTC. Translated: CASSPRAGLRGQYF. The J gene is TRBJ2-7, the V gene TRBV13; D may be TRBD2 (5 bases). This CDR3 region has 14 residues. Trimming removed 5 bases at V and 9 bases at J, with 20 bases between. Germline CDR1 reads PRHDT; CDR2 reads FYEKMQ (reference sequence). Variable domain in full (rest from reference TRBV13 and TRBJ2-7): AAGVIQSPRHLIKEKRETATLKCYPIPRHDTVYWYQQGPGQDPQFLISFYEKMQSDKGSIPDRFSAQQFSDYHSELNMSSLELGDSALYFCASSPRAGLRGQYFGPGTRLTVT.

In nucleotides, the CDR3 is TGTGCCAGCAGGCCGACCGGGACAGTGTACAATGAGCAGTTCTTC. Its translation is CASRPTGTVYNEQFF. V usage is TRBV6-5 and J usage is TRBJ2-1, with 7 bases aligning to TRBD1. Trimming took 6 bases from V and 4 from J; bases not matched to a gene: 9. This CDR3 is built from 15 residues. Germline CDR1 MNHEY, CDR2 SVGAGI.

The genes are TRBV28 and TRBJ2-5, with 7 positions matching TRBD1. The DNA matches TRBJ2-7 better at its end, which makes the J call doubtful. The CDR3 is made up of 14 amino acids. Germline-derived CDR1 and CDR2 are MDHEN and SYDVKM. CDR3 loop: CASSLEQGFYEQYF. The CDR3 DNA reads as TGTGCCAGCAGTTTAGAACAGGGGTTTTACGAGCAGTACTTC.

This chain links TRBV30 with TRBJ2-5; tentative D call: TRBD2 (5 bases). This CDR3 has 17 residues. Germline V lookup: CDR1 GTSNPN, CDR2 SVGIG (reference sequence). The V end was cut by 2 bases, the J end by 5 bases, with 24 bases between. The DNA for the CDR3 is TGTGCCTGGAGTTCCTTCACTAAGCAGCTGGAGGTGGAGACCCAGTACTTC. Encoded protein: CAWSSFTKQLEVETQYF.

The V gene is TRBV7-9, the J gene TRBJ2-7; 8 nucleotides line up with TRBD1. V lost 3 bases, J lost 5 bases, and 6 bases stayed unmatched. Germline V lookup: CDR1 SEHNR, CDR2 FQNEAQ (reference sequence). The CDR3 is 14 residues long. In DNA form, the CDR3 reads TGTGCCAGCAGCTTCGGGGACAGGAGCGACGAGCAGTACTTC. Protein sequence: CASSFGDRSDEQYF.

The chain carries TRBV7-9 and TRBJ2-7; D possibly corresponds to TRBD2 (6 bases). Germline V gives CDR1 SEHNR, CDR2 FQNEAQ (reference sequence). V lost 3 bases and J 2 bases, leaving 11 bases between the germline ends. This CDR3 has 14 amino acids. CDR3 in DNA: TGTGCCAGCAGCTTTGTTACGGGGGCCTACGAGCAGTACTTC. Protein sequence: CASSFVTGAYEQYF.

The rearrangement joins TRBV7-8 to TRBJ2-7; 7 bases map to TRBD2. This CDR3 region has 16 residues. Germline CDR1 SGHVS, CDR2 FQNEAQ. The ends lost 5 bases at V and 5 bases at J; junction bases unmatched: 15. The CDR3 nucleotides read TGTGCCAGCAGCCCCCGAGGTGGCGGGAGCCTCGACGAGCAGTACTTC. Translation gives CASSPRGGGSLDEQYF.

This rearrangement joins TRBV7-2 to TRBJ1-2; tentatively, D is TRBD1 (5 bases). Trimming took 5 bases from V and 8 from J, leaving 21 bases between them. CDR1 and CDR2 (germline): SGHTA, FQGNSA. The CDR3 has 15 amino acids. The CDR3 sequence: CASSLDGRGGDGYTF. The CDR3 coding sequence is TGTGCCAGCAGCCTGGACGGCCGGGGGGGGGACGGCTACACCTTC.

CDR3 DNA sequence: TGTGCCAGCAGTTATGGACAGGGATACACTGAAGCTTTCTTT. Translated, it gives CASSYGQGYTEAFF. The rearrangement uses TRBV5-4 and TRBJ1-1, with 8 positions matching TRBD1. The CDR3 has 14 amino acids. Germline V gives CDR1 SGHNT, CDR2 YYREEE (reference sequence). The V gene end was trimmed by 5 bases and the J gene end by 3 bases; junction bases not matched to a gene: 6. The variable domain in full, with the rest retrieved from reference TRBV5-4 and TRBJ1-1, is ETGVTQSPTHLIKTRGQQVTLRCSSQSGHNTVSWYQQALGQGPQFIFQYYREEENGRGNFPPRFSGLQFPNYSSELNVNALELDDSALYLCASSYGQGYTEAFFGQGTRLTVV.

CDR3 DNA: TGTGCCAGCAGTCGGCCCAGCGGGAGCGGGACAGATACGCAGTATTTT. It codes for CASSRPSGSGTDTQYF. This rearrangement joins TRBV27 to TRBJ2-3; the match to TRBD2 covers 8 bases. The V gene's germline CDR1 is MNHEY and CDR2 SMNVEV (reference sequence). The CDR3 length is 16 residues. V trimming: 5 bases; J trimming: 3 bases; junction bases outside the gene matches: 10.

The V gene is TRBV7-9, the J gene TRBJ1-5; no clear D. Germline V gives CDR1 SEHNR, CDR2 FQNEAQ (reference sequence). Trimming removed 2 bases at V and 3 bases at J, with 8 bases between. The CDR3 runs to 14 residues. CDR3 residues: CASSLNGDNQPQHF. DNA of the CDR3: TGTGCCAGCAGCTTAAACGGGGACAATCAGCCCCAGCATTTT.

J is TRBJ2-1 and V is TRBV4-2; TRBD2 matches at 12 bases. J gave up 8 bases and V 0 bases, and 11 bases lay outside the gene matches. This CDR3 has 18 amino acids. CDR1 is LGHNA and CDR2 is YNFKEQ in the germline V gene. The CDR3 nucleotides are TGTGCCAGCAGCCAAGATGGAGCTAGCGGGAGGGCCGTCGATGAGCAGTTCTTC. Translating it yields CASSQDGASGRAVDEQFF.

The rearrangement links TRBV27 to TRBJ2-7; D is possibly TRBD2 (5 bases). Germline values: CDR1 MNHEY, CDR2 SMNVEV (reference sequence). The CDR3 extends over 16 amino acids. The V and J ends lost 5 bases and 7 bases respectively, with 24 bases between them. CDR3 amino acids: CASSPTQLGPSEEQYF. The CDR3 DNA reads as TGTGCCAGCAGTCCCACCCAACTAGGCCCCTCGGAAGAGCAGTACTTC.

The CDR3: CASSRGTSGRAKVPEQFF. The CDR3, as DNA: TGTGCCAGCAGCCGGGGGACTAGCGGGAGGGCCAAGGTCCCTGAGCAGTTCTTC. The chain joins TRBV28 to TRBJ2-1; 16 nucleotides align to TRBD2. The CDR3 is 18 amino acids. V was clipped by 6 bases and J by 9 bases; unmatched bases: 14. Germline lookup yields CDR1 MDHEN and CDR2 SYDVKM. Combining the CDR3 with reference TRBV28 and TRBJ2-1 gives the whole variable domain DVKVTQSSRYLVKRTGEKVFLECVQDMDHENMFWYRQDPGLGLRLIYFSYDVKMKEKGDIPEGYSVSREKKERFSLILESASTNQTSMYLCASSRGTSGRAKVPEQFFGPGTRLTVL.

In this sample, this clone turned up once. The V and J genes are TRBV27 and TRBJ2-1, with D possibly matching TRBD2 (5 bases). Germline V gene data show CDR1 as MNHEY and CDR2 as SMNVEV (reference sequence). V was clipped by 5 bases and J by 4 bases, with 12 bases between them. CDR3 length: 14 residues. CDR3 nucleotide sequence: TGTGCCAGCAGTCTTCGACTACCATACAATGAGCAGTTCTTC. Amino acids: CASSLRLPYNEQFF.

The chain has TRBV5-6 and TRBJ2-5; the D is unclear. The CDR3 extends over 14 amino acids. Germline lookup yields CDR1 SGHDT and CDR2 YYEEEE. V lost 1 base and J lost 5, with 12 bases in between. The CDR3 reads CASSLIAPRETQYF. Written as DNA, the CDR3 is TGTGCCAGCAGCTTGATCGCACCCCGGGAGACCCAGTACTTC.

The J gene is TRBJ2-1, the V gene TRBV30; 11 bases line up with TRBD2. Germline assignment: CDR1 GTSNPN and CDR2 SVGIG (reference sequence). V was pared by 2 bases and J by 7 bases, with 4 bases of the junction left unmatched. This CDR3 comprises 14 residues. CDR3 bases: TGTGCCTGGAGTCGACTAGCGGGAAGGAATGAGCAGTTCTTC. The encoded protein is CAWSRLAGRNEQFF.

The V gene is TRBV28, the J gene TRBJ2-7; 9 nucleotides line up with TRBD2. The germline CDR1 and CDR2 sequences are MDHEN and SYDVKM. The CDR3 is 16 amino acids. Here the CDR3 DNA reads TGTGTCTCCGCGGGCGGGGGGGCCCAAGCAAGCTACGAGCAGTACTTC. It is translated as CVSAGGGAQASYEQYF.

The CDR3 DNA is TGTGCCAGCAGCTCGAAGCGGAGCTCCTACAATGAGCAGTTCTTC. It translates to CASSSKRSSYNEQFF. The V call is TRBV11-1, the J call TRBJ2-1, with a possible D match to TRBD2 (5 bases). Germline-derived CDR1 and CDR2 are SGHAT and FQDESV (reference sequence). The V gene lost 4 bases and the J gene lost 0 bases, with 10 bases spanning the gap. The CDR3 is made up of 15 amino acids.

This chain uses TRBV19 with TRBJ2-3; tentatively, D is TRBD1 (5 bases). The CDR3 extends over 15 amino acids. CDR1 LNHDA and CDR2 SQIVND come from the germline V gene (reference sequence). V was trimmed by 3 bases and J by 6 bases, leaving 16 bases between them. CDR3 protein: CASSMGGWGLDTQYF. As DNA, the CDR3 is TGTGCCAGTAGTATGGGCGGATGGGGCTTGGATACGCAGTATTTT.

The chain combines TRBV9 with TRBJ2-1; tentative D call: TRBD2 (6 bases). V was cut by 0 bases and J by 8 bases, with 12 bases left in between. The CDR3 is 14 amino acids. CDR1 is SGDLS, CDR2 YYNGEE, per germline. CDR3 coding DNA: TGTGCCAGCAGCGTAGCGAGCGGGTTGGATGAGCAGTTCTTC. It is translated as CASSVASGLDEQFF.

This chain joins TRBV29-1 and TRBJ2-2; the match to TRBD1 covers 7 bases. The germline V gene encodes CDR1 SQVTM and CDR2 ANQGSEA. The CDR3 sequence is 16 residues long. The V gene end was trimmed by 4 bases and the J gene end by 4 bases; junction bases not matched to a gene: 12. CDR3 nucleotides: TGCAGCGTTGCGGTGCTCGGGGACAGATCCACCGGGGAGCTGTTTTTT. The encoded protein is CSVAVLGDRSTGELFF.